This T cell receptor beta chain was found in a study of shared clonotypes between healthy human individuals. This CDR3 contains 15 residues. Deletions cut 2 bases from V and 0 bases from J, with 8 bases between. Germline CDR1 GTSNPN, CDR2 SVGIG (reference sequence). The authors distributed each subset's genomic DNA evenly over several immunoSEQ plates. Using immunoSEQ multiplex PCR, the repertoire was profiled, and TCRdb retains in-frame clones only, with some absent. This sample yields about 480,000 clones, of which 60% to 80% are seen a single time; about an eighth belongs to the top ten. In this sample, this clone turned up once.

Specimen: PBMCs. V and J are TRBV30 and TRBJ1-6; D not resolved. This receptor was identified in a woman between 40 and 55 years old in good health. Some clones in this sample may be carry-over from other donors' samples. Written as DNA, the CDR3 is TGTGCCTGGAGTACTGAGAGCTCCTATAATTCACCCCTCCACTTT. Translation gives CAWSTESSYNSPLHF.